This record concerns one T cell receptor beta chain sequence. Produced via immunoSEQ multiplex PCR; TCRdb's table is partial and in-frame only. The repertoire has 100,000 to 150,000 clones, roughly nine tenths of them found once; the top ten carry 7.8%. The CDR3 extends over 14 amino acids. Trimming took off 5 bases at V and 3 bases at J, with 8 bases between the two ends. Germline loops: CDR1 SGHAT, CDR2 FQDESV (reference sequence). This sample was taken from a study of control samples from healthy donors and cancer patients. Sequenced: blood. The sequence came from a woman between 18 and 30 years old in good health. The V gene is TRBV11-1, the J gene TRBJ1-6; no clear D gene. As DNA, the CDR3 is TGTGCCAGCAGCCCCAAGAACTATAATTCACCCCTCCACTTT. It is translated as CASSPKNYNSPLHF.